This T cell receptor (beta chain) is drawn from a study of blood T cells in healthy people across ages. This clonotype was seen repeatedly, ten times or more. For the second PCR, which ran for roughly 6 to 12 cycles, a sample-barcoded 5' primer and a J-beta primer mix were used. MiXCR, applied by TCRdb to the 5' RACE reads, yields one record per CDR3 protein. The profile covers 800,000 to 950,000 distinct CDR3 sequences, with about 28% appearing a single time and roughly a tenth taken by the ten largest. This CDR3 has 15 residues. The germline V gene has CDR1 LGHDT and CDR2 YNNKEL (reference sequence). V shed 3 bases, J shed 4 bases, and the junction held 6 bases outside the gene matches. Another study also made use of these data, one on T cells of mothers and their children.

Sequencing was performed on blood. The chain combines TRBV3-1 with TRBJ2-5; 9 bases map to TRBD2. The sequence came from a woman aged 40-49 years in good health. DNA of the CDR3: TGTGCCAGCAGCCAGCGGGAGGGGGTAGGAGAGACCCAGTACTTC. Amino acid sequence: CASSQREGVGETQYF.